The 24 T cell receptor beta chains listed next were all sequenced from one sample in a study of human T cells and chemical hapten exposure. TCRdb reprocessed the RACE reads via MiXCR and lists one record per CDR3 protein. The profile shows about 46,000 distinct CDR3 sequences, over 3.5% of them singletons. The time point: healthy volunteer bleed at 2 weeks. The authors extracted total RNA from unfractionated whole blood. The sequencing sample was made of whole blood. Receptors were obtained from a female donor in good health. Some clones in this sample may be carry-over from other donors' samples.

This clonotype was seen many times. The rearrangement joins TRBV3-1 to TRBJ2-7; 7 bases agree with TRBD2. Losses at the gene ends were 0 bases for V and 6 bases for J; bases not matched to a gene: 8. Germline V gene data show CDR1 as LGHDT and CDR2 as YNNKEL (reference sequence). CDR3 length: 15 residues. The CDR3 reads CASSQEGGFKSEQYF. The CDR3 DNA reads TGTGCCAGCAGCCAAGAGGGAGGGTTTAAGAGCGAGCAGTACTTC.

This clonotype has at least ten counts. The chain has TRBV10-3 and TRBJ1-1; 8 nucleotides line up with TRBD1. With V trimmed by 7 bases and J by 2 bases, 6 bases remained unmatched. From germline, CDR1 is ENHRY and CDR2 SYGVKD. This CDR3 has 14 amino acids. In nucleotides, the CDR3 is TGTGCCATCACGAAGACAGGGGCTAACACTGAAGCTTTCTTT. This codes for CAITKTGANTEAFF.

This clonotype was seen a few times. The chain combines TRBV6-6 with TRBJ1-5; 11 nucleotides agree with TRBD1. Germline loops: CDR1 MNHNY, CDR2 SVGAGI (reference sequence). CDR3 length equals 18 residues. Germline trimming cut 2 bases from V and 2 bases from J; bases unmatched to any gene: 8. The DNA for the CDR3 is TGTGCCAGCAGTTACGCGGGACAGGGGGAGGATGGCAATCAGCCCCAGCATTTT. It encodes CASSYAGQGEDGNQPQHF.

This clonotype was observed a few times. This rearrangement joins TRBV6-6 to TRBJ1-4; possibly TRBD1 for D (5 bases). Germline CDR1 reads MNHNY; CDR2 reads SVGAGI (reference sequence). This CDR3 has 15 amino acids. Trimming removed 0 bases at V and 3 bases at J, with 8 bases between. In DNA form, the CDR3 reads TGTGCCAGCAGTTACTCAGGGGTGGCTAATGAAAAACTGTTTTTT. It codes for CASSYSGVANEKLFF.

This clonotype was found many times. This chain connects TRBV29-1 to TRBJ1-2; D call uncertain. The V end lost 3 bases, the J end lost 0 bases, and 8 bases lay between the germline ends. This CDR3 spans 13 amino acids. Germline CDR1 is SQVTM and CDR2 is ANQGSEA. The CDR3 sequence: CSVEGTPNYGYTF. The CDR3 DNA follows: TGCAGCGTTGAGGGCACACCTAACTATGGCTACACCTTC.

This clonotype was seen repeatedly, ten times or more. The chain couples TRBV5-1 to TRBJ2-1, with D perhaps given as TRBD1 or TRBD2 (6 bases each). CDR1 is SGHRS, CDR2 YFSETQ, per germline. The CDR3 contains 15 residues. The V gene lost 0 bases and the J gene lost 4 bases, with 11 bases spanning the gap. The CDR3 DNA reads as TGCGCCAGCAGCTTGGTCGGGGGCCCATACAATGAGCAGTTCTTC. Translated, it gives CASSLVGGPYNEQFF.

This clonotype was detected many times. The chain links TRBV3-1 to TRBJ1-2; D unresolved. The CDR3 has 17 residues. The germline V gene encodes CDR1 LGHDT and CDR2 YNNKEL (reference sequence). The germline V and J ends were trimmed by 1 base and 3 bases, with 18 bases remaining between them. This CDR3 is CASSQGVAHRMHYGYTF. The DNA for the CDR3 is TGTGCCAGCAGCCAAGGTGTGGCTCACAGAATGCACTATGGCTACACCTTC.

In its sample, this clonotype was seen many times. The chain links TRBV5-4 to TRBJ2-3; the match to TRBD1 covers 7 bases. Germline-derived CDR1 and CDR2 are SGHNT and YYREEE (reference sequence). The CDR3 is made up of 15 amino acids. The V and J ends lost 7 bases and 6 bases, in that order; junction bases with no gene match: 14. The CDR3 spells CASGRDSLFVDTQYF. DNA of the CDR3: TGTGCCAGCGGCCGGGACAGCCTATTCGTGGATACGCAGTATTTT.

This clonotype was counted at least ten times. The chain is built from TRBV14 and TRBJ2-3; D is undetermined. This CDR3 has 14 residues. CDR1 and CDR2 from the germline V gene are SGHDN and FVKESK. Trimming removed 3 bases at V and 4 bases at J, with 11 bases between. The CDR3 coding sequence is TGTGCCAGCAGCCAGTGGAGTAGGGCAGATACGCAGTATTTT. This sequence encodes CASSQWSRADTQYF.

This clonotype was seen repeatedly, ten times or more. This sequence joins TRBV18 and TRBJ1-2; D ambiguous. The CDR3 sequence is 12 residues long. V lost 3 bases and J lost 0, with 2 bases in between. The germline V gene encodes CDR1 KGHSH and CDR2 LQKENI. This chain's CDR3 is CASSPANYGYTF. In nucleotides, the CDR3 is TGTGCCAGCTCACCGGCTAACTATGGCTACACCTTC.

There are many counts of this clonotype. This rearrangement joins TRBV4-2 to TRBJ1-6; D unresolved. Germline V CDR1 and CDR2: LGHNA, YNFKEQ. The V and J ends lost 0 bases and 9 bases respectively, with 12 bases between them. The length of the CDR3 is 15 residues. The CDR3 DNA reads TGTGCCAGCAGCCAAGATGCCAAGGAGGTTTCACCCCTCCACTTT. Its protein product is CASSQDAKEVSPLHF.

In this sample, this clonotype turned up many times. This chain uses TRBV12-3 or TRBV12-4 with TRBJ2-7; D not resolved. Trimming removed 6 bases at V and 7 bases at J, with 13 bases between. The CDR3 runs 12 residues. The CDR3 loop reads CASSSFAEEQYF. The CDR3 region has the DNA TGTGCCAGCAGCTCTTTTGCGGAGGAGCAGTACTTC.

The chain recombines TRBV6-1 with TRBJ2-7, with D maybe TRBD1 (5 bases). The CDR3 is made up of 14 amino acids. The V gene lost 4 bases and the J gene lost 2 bases, with 12 bases spanning the gap. Germline V gene sequence: CDR1 MNHNS, CDR2 SASEGT. CDR3 DNA sequence: TGTGCCAGCAGTGCCGGTTTCAGGGCCTACGAGCAGTACTTC. As protein: CASSAGFRAYEQYF.

This clonotype was seen at least ten times. This chain uses TRBV3-1 with TRBJ2-6; 7 nucleotides match TRBD1. Germline trimming cut 0 bases from V and 0 bases from J; bases unmatched to any gene: 14. The germline V gene encodes CDR1 LGHDT and CDR2 YNNKEL (reference sequence). The CDR3 consists of 21 residues. The CDR3 DNA reads TGTGCCAGCAGCCAAGAAATTATAACCGGGACAGAGGTCTCTGGGGCCAACGTCCTGACTTTC. Translating it yields CASSQEIITGTEVSGANVLTF.

At least ten counts were recorded for this clonotype. This chain uses TRBV2 with TRBJ1-5; possible D gene TRBD1, 6 bases. Trimming took 8 bases from V and 5 from J, leaving 16 bases between them. This CDR3 is built from 14 residues. Per germline, CDR1 SNHLY and CDR2 FYNNEI. Here the CDR3 DNA reads TGTGCCAGCTCCACCCAGGGGTCCCATCAGCCCCAGCATTTT. Translation gives CASSTQGSHQPQHF.

The V and J genes are TRBV4-3 and TRBJ2-3; unclear D gene. V lost 1 base and J lost 0, with 11 bases in between. Germline V CDR1 and CDR2: LGHNA, YSLEER. The CDR3 covers 16 residues. CDR3 in DNA: TGCGCCAGCAGCCAAGCCCTCGGCCGAAGCACAGATACGCAGTATTTT. The encoded protein is CASSQALGRSTDTQYF.

This clonotype was detected many times. This rearrangement joins TRBV11-2 to TRBJ1-2, with unresolved D. Germline values: CDR1 SGHAT, CDR2 FQNNGV. V lost 5 bases, J lost 3 bases, and 10 bases lay in between. CDR3 length: 13 residues. CDR3 residues: CASSRTRDYGYTF. In DNA form, the CDR3 reads TGTGCCAGCAGCCGCACACGGGACTATGGCTACACCTTC.

Many counts were recorded for this clonotype. The V and J genes are TRBV10-3 and TRBJ2-3, with 10 bases lining up with TRBD2. Unmatched junction bases numbered 6, after V lost 5 bases and J lost 4 bases. The CDR3 runs 15 residues. In germline, CDR1 is ENHRY, CDR2 SYGVKD. DNA of the CDR3: TGTGCCATCAGTTTAGCGGGGGGCCATCCAGATACGCAGTATTTT. Translation: CAISLAGGHPDTQYF.

This clonotype was recorded at least ten times. This sequence joins TRBV20-1 and TRBJ2-2, with D possibly TRBD1 on 6 matching bases. The CDR3 spans 14 residues. V dropped 6 bases and J dropped 0 bases, with 11 bases sitting between them. CDR1 is DFQATT, CDR2 SNEGSKA, per germline (reference sequence). Here the CDR3 DNA reads TGCAGTGCCGAGGGACAACCGAACACCGGGGAGCTGTTTTTT. It codes for CSAEGQPNTGELFF.

In this sample, this clonotype turned up many times. The chain carries TRBV28 and TRBJ2-5, with no clear D. Germline values: CDR1 MDHEN, CDR2 SYDVKM. With 6 bases removed from V and 2 bases from J, the gap between germline ends came to 4 bases. CDR3 length: 11 residues. In DNA, the CDR3 is TGTGCCAGCAGGGTTCAAGAGACCCAGTACTTC. Translating it yields CASRVQETQYF.

The sample holds many counts of this clonotype. The chain has TRBV5-6 and TRBJ2-7; no clear D gene. The germline V gene has CDR1 SGHDT and CDR2 YYEEEE. The CDR3 runs to 13 residues. V was pared by 7 bases and J by 6 bases, with 17 bases between. The CDR3 bases are TGTGCCAGCGAAACCACCATACGACGCGAGCAGTACTTC. It specifies CASETTIRREQYF.

This clonotype has ten or more counts. The gene calls are TRBV6-5 and TRBJ2-3; perhaps TRBD2 as D (5 bases). V was clipped by 5 bases and J by 4 bases, with 13 bases between them. Looked up from germline, CDR1 is MNHEY and CDR2 is SVGAGI. The CDR3 contains 14 residues. The CDR3 is CASSRGSPADTQYF. CDR3 DNA: TGTGCCAGCAGTCGAGGGAGCCCGGCAGATACGCAGTATTTT.

By share of the sample, this clonotype is medium-sized. This chain connects TRBV20-1 to TRBJ1-5; 7 bases map to TRBD1. The germline CDR1 and CDR2 sequences are DFQATT and SNEGSKA (reference sequence). The CDR3 has 13 residues. The V gene end was trimmed by 3 bases and the J gene end by 4 bases; junction bases not matched to a gene: 3. The CDR3 loop is CSARETGNQPQHF. The CDR3 DNA sequence: TGCAGTGCTAGGGAGACAGGGAATCAGCCCCAGCATTTT.

The table lists this clonotype with many counts. The chain has TRBV7-2 and TRBJ1-6; D is ambiguous. The V and J ends lost 2 bases and 9 bases respectively, with 2 bases between them. The CDR3 spans 11 residues. Germline V gene lookup returns CDR1 SGHTA and CDR2 FQGNSA. The CDR3 DNA reads TGTGCCAGCAGCTTAACTTCACCCCTCCACTTT. Amino acid sequence: CASSLTSPLHF.